This note documents a single T cell receptor (beta chain) sequence. Its specificity is not known. This entry is derived from a study of T cell repertoires in cytomegalovirus infection. At the level of the study: It was the public TCR beta signatures that indicated both CMV infection and matching HLA type. Study-wide findings and caveats: Using cumulative public TCR beta family frequency, the authors identified those who carried CMV together with the relevant HLA. Dominating the ex vivo response were TCR beta clonotypes that were CMV-specific and HLA-C-restricted.

Germline V gene sequence: CDR1 ENHRY, CDR2 SYGVKD. The CDR3 is 15 residues long. Losses at the gene ends were 0 bases for V and 7 bases for J; bases not matched to a gene: 7. TCRdb processed the reads anew with MiXCR; each CDR3 protein has one entry. This sample has 200,000 to 300,000 distinct CDR3 sequences; more than 9% occur once, and the top ten carry 1.5% to 2%. This clonotype was obtained from a human donor in good health (CMV status not recorded). Some clones in this sample may be carry-over from other donors' samples. The sample comprised PBMCs. The chain employs TRBV10-3 and TRBJ1-1; 8 bases are a match to TRBD1. The chain's CDR3 is CAISESRQGSGEAFF. The DNA for the CDR3 is TGTGCCATCAGTGAGTCAAGACAGGGGAGTGGTGAAGCTTTCTTT.